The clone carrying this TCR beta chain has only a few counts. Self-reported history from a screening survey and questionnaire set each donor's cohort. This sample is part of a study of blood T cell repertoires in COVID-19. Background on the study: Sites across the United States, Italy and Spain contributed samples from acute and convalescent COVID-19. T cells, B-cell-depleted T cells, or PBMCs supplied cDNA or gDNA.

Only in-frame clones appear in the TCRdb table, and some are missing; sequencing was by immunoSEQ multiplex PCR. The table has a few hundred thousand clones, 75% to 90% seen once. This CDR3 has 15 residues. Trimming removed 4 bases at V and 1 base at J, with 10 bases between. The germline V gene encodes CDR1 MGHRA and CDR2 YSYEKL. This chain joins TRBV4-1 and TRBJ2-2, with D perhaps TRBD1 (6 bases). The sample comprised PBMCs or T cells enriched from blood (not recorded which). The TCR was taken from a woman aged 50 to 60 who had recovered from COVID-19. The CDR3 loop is CASSPPGQNTGELFF. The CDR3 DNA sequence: TGCGCCAGCAGCCCTCCGGGACAGAACACCGGGGAGCTGTTTTTT.